This T cell receptor beta chain originates from a study of T cells in Graves' hyperthyroidism and ophthalmopathy. Thyroid ultrasound and orbital computed tomography, with clinical symptoms and serum thyroxine and TRAb, informed diagnoses. The CDR3 has 15 amino acids. V shed 2 bases and J shed 7 bases, with 12 bases lying between them. Germline CDR1 is SGHTA and CDR2 is FQGNSA. RNA transcripts gave rise to amplified TCR beta CDR3 regions. With the HTBI primer set, the TCR CDR3 went through a first round of RT-PCR. MiXCR was run by TCRdb on the multiplex PCR reads, yielding one entry per CDR3 protein. This sample has some 440,000 distinct CDR3 sequences, with 15% to 19% found just once. Study observations and caveats: A 13 V-J signature model discriminated ophthalmopathy versus stable hyperthyroidism.

At least ten counts were recorded for this clonotype. Its antigen remains unknown. Sequenced: blood. J is TRBJ1-6 and V is TRBV7-2; D gene ambiguous. The sequence derives from a woman between 18 and 29 years old with Graves' hyperthyroidism. CDR3 sequence reads: CASSLIPSQNSPLHF. The CDR3 DNA follows: TGTGCCAGCAGCTTAATTCCGTCGCAGAATTCACCCCTCCACTTT.